The 4 T cell receptor beta chains reported below all come from one sample, sequenced in a study of pediatric ulcerative colitis. The repertoire was sequenced with immunoSEQ multiplex PCR; TCRdb's copy has only in-frame clones and lacks some. The data show 15,000 to 20,000 clones, with roughly 74% seen just once and approximately 3.6% held by the top ten. Rectal tissue came from one to two pinch biopsies taken at colonoscopy. The sample was gut tissue. These receptors were taken from a girl aged 10-17 years with moderate ulcerative colitis.

This clone was observed a few times. The gene calls are TRBV27 and TRBJ2-7; 9 bases map to TRBD1. This CDR3 comprises 16 residues. Germline CDR1 and CDR2: MNHEY and SMNVEV (reference sequence). The ends lost 9 bases at V and 1 base at J; junction bases unmatched: 13. The CDR3 spells CASSVIHGTGSYEQYF. CDR3 bases: TGTGCCAGTTCGGTTATACACGGGACAGGGTCCTACGAGCAGTACTTC.

The rearrangement uses TRBV10-3 and TRBJ1-1; D is ambiguous. V lost 7 bases and J lost 3, with 6 bases in between. Germline loops: CDR1 ENHRY, CDR2 SYGVKD. This CDR3 spans 11 amino acids. CDR3 amino acids: CAIKGDTEAFF. The CDR3 DNA reads as TGTGCCATCAAGGGCGACACTGAAGCTTTCTTT.

The rearrangement joins TRBV18 to TRBJ2-1; TRBD2 aligns across 14 bases. V shed 5 bases, J shed 0 bases, and the junction held 12 bases outside the gene matches. CDR3 length: 20 amino acids. The V gene's germline CDR1 is KGHSH and CDR2 LQKENI. The CDR3: CASSSTGLAGATSSYNEQFF. The CDR3 DNA sequence: TGTGCCAGCTCATCGACGGGACTAGCGGGGGCCACGAGCTCCTACAATGAGCAGTTCTTC.

The chain carries TRBV6-1 and TRBJ1-2; D remains ambiguous. Per germline, CDR1 MNHNS and CDR2 SASEGT. CDR3 length equals 13 residues. V was clipped by 2 bases and J by 4 bases, with 8 bases between them. CDR3 in amino acids: CASSERSVYGYTF. The DNA of the CDR3 is TGTGCCAGCAGTGAACGGTCTGTCTATGGCTACACCTTC.